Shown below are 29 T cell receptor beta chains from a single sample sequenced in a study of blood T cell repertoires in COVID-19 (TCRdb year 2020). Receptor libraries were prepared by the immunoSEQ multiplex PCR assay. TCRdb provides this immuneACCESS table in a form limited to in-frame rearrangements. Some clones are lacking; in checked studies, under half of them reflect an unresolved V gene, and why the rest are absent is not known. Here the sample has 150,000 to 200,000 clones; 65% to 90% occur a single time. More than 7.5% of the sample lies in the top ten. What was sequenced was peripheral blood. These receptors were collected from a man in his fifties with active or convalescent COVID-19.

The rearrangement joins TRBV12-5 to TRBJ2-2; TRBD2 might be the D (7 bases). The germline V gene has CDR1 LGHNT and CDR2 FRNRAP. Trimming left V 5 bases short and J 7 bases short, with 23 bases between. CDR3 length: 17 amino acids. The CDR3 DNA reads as TGTGCTAGTGGTCCAAGGACAGCGGGACCTGGGGACGGGGAGCTGTTTTTT. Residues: CASGPRTAGPGDGELFF.

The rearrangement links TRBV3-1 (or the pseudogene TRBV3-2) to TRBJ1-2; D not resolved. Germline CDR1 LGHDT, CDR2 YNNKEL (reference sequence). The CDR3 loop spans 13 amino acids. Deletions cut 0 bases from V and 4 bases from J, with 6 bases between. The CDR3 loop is CASSQEVGYGYTF. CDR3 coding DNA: TGTGCCAGCAGCCAAGAAGTCGGCTATGGCTACACCTTC.

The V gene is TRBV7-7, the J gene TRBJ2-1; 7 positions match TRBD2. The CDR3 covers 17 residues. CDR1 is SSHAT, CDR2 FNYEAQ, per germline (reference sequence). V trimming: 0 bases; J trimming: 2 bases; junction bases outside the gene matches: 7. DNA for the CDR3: TGTGCCAGCAGCTTAGCATTAGGGGAGGGACCCTACAATGAGCAGTTCTTC. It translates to CASSLALGEGPYNEQFF.

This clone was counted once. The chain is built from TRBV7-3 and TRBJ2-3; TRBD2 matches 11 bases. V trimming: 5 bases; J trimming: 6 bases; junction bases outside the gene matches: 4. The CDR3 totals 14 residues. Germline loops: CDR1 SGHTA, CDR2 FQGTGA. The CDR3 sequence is CASSRTSGSDTQYF. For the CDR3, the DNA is TGTGCCAGCAGCCGGACTAGCGGGTCCGATACGCAGTATTTT.

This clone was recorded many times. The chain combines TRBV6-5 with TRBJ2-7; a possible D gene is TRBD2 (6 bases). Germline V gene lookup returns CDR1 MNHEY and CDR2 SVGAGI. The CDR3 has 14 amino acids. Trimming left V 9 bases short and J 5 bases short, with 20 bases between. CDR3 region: CASTDRELENEQYF. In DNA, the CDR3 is TGTGCCAGTACTGACCGGGAGTTAGAGAACGAGCAGTACTTC.

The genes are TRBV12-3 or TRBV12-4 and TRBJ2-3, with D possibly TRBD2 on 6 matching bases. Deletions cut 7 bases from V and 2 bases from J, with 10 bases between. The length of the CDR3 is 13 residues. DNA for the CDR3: TGTGCCAGCACCAGGGACTTCACAGATACGCAGTATTTT. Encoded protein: CASTRDFTDTQYF.

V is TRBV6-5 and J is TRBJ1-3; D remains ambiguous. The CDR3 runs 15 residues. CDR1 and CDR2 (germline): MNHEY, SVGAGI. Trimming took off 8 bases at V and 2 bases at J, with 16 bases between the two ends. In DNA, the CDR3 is TGTGCCAGCTTTGCGGCCGGGGTTGCTGGAAACACCATATATTTT. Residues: CASFAAGVAGNTIYF.

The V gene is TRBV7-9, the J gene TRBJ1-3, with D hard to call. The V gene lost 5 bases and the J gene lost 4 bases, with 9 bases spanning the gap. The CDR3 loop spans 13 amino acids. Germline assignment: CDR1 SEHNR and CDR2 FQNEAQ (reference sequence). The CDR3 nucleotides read TGTGCCAGCAGCCCCCGGGTCGGAAACACCATATATTTT. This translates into CASSPRVGNTIYF.

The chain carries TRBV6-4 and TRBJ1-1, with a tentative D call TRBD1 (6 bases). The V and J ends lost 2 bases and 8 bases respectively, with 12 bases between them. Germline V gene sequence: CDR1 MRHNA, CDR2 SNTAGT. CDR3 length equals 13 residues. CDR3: CASSDVGAGEAFF. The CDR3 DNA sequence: TGTGCCAGCAGTGACGTGGGGGCCGGAGAAGCTTTCTTT.

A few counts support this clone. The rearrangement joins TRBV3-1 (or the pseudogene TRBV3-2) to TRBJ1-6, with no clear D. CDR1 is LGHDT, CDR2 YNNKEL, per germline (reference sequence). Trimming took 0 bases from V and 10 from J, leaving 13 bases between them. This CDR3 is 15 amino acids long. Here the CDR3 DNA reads TGTGCCAGCAGCCAAGACAGGTGCTCATGGTCACCCCTCCACTTT. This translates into CASSQDRCSWSPLHF.

In DNA, the CDR3 is TGTGCTAGTGGCCAGGGAACCTACGAGCAGTACTTC. Translation: CASGQGTYEQYF. The J gene is TRBJ2-7, the V gene TRBV12-5; D possibly corresponds to TRBD1 (5 bases). The CDR3 loop spans 12 amino acids. With 6 bases removed from V and 2 bases from J, the gap between germline ends came to 8 bases. CDR1 is LGHNT, CDR2 FRNRAP, per germline.

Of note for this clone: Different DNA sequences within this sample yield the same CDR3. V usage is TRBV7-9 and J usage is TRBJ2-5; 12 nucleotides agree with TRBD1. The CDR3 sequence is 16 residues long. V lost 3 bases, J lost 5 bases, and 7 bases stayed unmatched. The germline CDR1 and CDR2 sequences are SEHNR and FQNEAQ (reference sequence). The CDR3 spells CASSFTGTGGRETQYF. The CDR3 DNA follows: TGTGCCAGCAGCTTCACCGGGACAGGGGGCAGGGAGACCCAGTACTTC.

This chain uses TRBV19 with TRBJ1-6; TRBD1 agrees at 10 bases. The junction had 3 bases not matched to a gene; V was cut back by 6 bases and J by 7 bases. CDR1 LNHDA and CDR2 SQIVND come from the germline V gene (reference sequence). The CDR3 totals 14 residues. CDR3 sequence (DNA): TGTGCCAGTAGGGCGGGACAGGGGAATTCACCCCTCCACTTT. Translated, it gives CASRAGQGNSPLHF. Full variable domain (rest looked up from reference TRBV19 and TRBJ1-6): DGGITQSPKYLFRKEGQNVTLSCEQNLNHDAMYWYRQDPGQGLRLIYYSQIVNDFQKGDIAEGYSVSREKKESFPLTVTSAQKNPTAFYLCASRAGQGNSPLHFGNGTRLTVT.

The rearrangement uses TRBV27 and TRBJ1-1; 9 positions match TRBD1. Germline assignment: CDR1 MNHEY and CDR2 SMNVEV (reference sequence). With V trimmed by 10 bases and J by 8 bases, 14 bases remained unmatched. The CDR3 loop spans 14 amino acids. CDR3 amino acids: CATSQQGAWGEAFF. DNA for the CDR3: TGTGCCACGTCCCAACAGGGGGCATGGGGGGAAGCTTTCTTT.

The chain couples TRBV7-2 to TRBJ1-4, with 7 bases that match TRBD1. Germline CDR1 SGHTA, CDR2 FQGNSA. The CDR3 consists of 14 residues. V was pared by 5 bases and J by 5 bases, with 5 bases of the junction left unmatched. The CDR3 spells CASSIGQANEKLFF. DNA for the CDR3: TGTGCCAGCAGCATTGGACAGGCGAATGAAAAACTGTTTTTT.

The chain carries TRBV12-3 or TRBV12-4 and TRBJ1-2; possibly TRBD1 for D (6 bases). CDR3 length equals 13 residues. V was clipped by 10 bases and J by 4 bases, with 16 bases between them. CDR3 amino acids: CATGRGLGYGYTF. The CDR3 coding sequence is TGTGCCACCGGCAGGGGTTTGGGCTATGGCTACACCTTC.

The CDR3 region is CASSPPLSATEQFF. The CDR3 DNA reads TGTGCCAGCAGCCCCCCCCTTAGCGCTACTGAGCAGTTCTTC. V is TRBV6-5 and J is TRBJ2-1, with a weak D call TRBD2 (5 bases). The germline gives CDR1 MNHEY, CDR2 SVGAGI. The CDR3 length is 14 residues. Trimming took 6 bases from V and 9 from J, leaving 18 bases between them.

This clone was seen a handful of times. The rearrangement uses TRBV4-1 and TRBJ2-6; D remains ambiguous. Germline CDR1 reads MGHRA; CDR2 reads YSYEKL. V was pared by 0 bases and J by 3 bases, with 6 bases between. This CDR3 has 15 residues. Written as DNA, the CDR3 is TGCGCCAGCAGCCAAGAGTTAGTTGGGGCCAACGTCCTGACTTTC. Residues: CASSQELVGANVLTF.

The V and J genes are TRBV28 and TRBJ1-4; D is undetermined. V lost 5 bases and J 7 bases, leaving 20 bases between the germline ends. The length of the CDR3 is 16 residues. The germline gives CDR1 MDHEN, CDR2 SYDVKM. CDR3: CASSHPSPLLSEKLFF. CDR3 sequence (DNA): TGTGCCAGCAGTCATCCTTCCCCACTCTTGTCTGAAAAACTGTTTTTT.

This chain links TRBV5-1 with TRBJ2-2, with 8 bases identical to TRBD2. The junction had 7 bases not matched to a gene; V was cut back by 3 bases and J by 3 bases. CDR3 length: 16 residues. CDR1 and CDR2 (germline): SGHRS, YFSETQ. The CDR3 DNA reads TGCGCCAGCAGCTCAGGACTAGCTATCGACACCGGGGAGCTGTTTTTT. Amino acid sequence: CASSSGLAIDTGELFF.

The CDR3 nucleotides are TGTGCCAGCAGTGAATGGGAGACTAGCACAGAAGAGACCCAGTACTTC. It is translated as CASSEWETSTEETQYF. The V gene is TRBV25-1, the J gene TRBJ2-5; TRBD2 aligns across 7 bases. J lost 3 bases, V lost 1 base, and 8 bases had no gene match. The CDR3 loop spans 16 amino acids. The germline gives CDR1 MGHDK, CDR2 SYGVNS.

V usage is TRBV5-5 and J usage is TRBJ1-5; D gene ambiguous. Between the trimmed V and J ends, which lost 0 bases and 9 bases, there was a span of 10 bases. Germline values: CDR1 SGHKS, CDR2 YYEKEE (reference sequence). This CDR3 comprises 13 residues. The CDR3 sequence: CASSLVPTGPQHF. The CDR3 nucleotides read TGTGCCAGCAGCTTGGTACCGACGGGGCCCCAGCATTTT.

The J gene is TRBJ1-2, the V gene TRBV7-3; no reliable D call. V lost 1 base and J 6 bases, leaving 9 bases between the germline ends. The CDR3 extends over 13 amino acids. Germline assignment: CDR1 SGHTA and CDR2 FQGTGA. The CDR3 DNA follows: TGTGCCAGCAGCTTAAACGGGGTGGATGGCTACACCTTC. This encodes CASSLNGVDGYTF.

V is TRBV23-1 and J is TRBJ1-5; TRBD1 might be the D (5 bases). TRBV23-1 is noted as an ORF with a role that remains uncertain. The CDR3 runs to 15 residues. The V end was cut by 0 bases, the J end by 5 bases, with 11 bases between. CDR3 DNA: TGCGCCAGCAGTCAATCGGAAGGGGCCCATCAGCCCCAGCATTTT. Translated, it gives CASSQSEGAHQPQHF.

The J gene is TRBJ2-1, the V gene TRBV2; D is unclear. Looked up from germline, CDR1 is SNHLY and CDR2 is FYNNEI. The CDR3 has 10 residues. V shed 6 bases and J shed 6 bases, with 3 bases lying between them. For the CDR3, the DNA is TGTGCCAGCAGCAGCAATGAGCAGTTCTTC. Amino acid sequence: CASSSNEQFF.

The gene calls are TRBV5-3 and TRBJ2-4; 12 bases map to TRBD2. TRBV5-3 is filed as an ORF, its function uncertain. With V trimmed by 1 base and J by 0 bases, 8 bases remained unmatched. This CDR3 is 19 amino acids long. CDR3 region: CARSLSRLAGDLAKNIQYF. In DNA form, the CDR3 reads TGTGCCAGAAGCTTGTCTCGACTAGCGGGGGACTTAGCCAAAAACATTCAGTACTTC.

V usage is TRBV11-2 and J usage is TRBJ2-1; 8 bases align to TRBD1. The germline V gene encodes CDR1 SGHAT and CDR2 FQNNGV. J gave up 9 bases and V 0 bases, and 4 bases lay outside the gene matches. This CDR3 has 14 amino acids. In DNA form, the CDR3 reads TGTGCCAGCAGCTTAGATCAGGGGGCGCGTGAGCAGTTCTTC. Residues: CASSLDQGAREQFF.

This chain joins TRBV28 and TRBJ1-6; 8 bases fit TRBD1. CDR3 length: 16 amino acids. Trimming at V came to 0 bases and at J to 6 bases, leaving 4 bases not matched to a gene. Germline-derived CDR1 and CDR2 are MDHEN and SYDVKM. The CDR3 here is CASSLWDRVRNSPLHF. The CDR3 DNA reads TGTGCCAGCAGTTTATGGGACAGGGTTCGTAATTCACCCCTCCACTTT.

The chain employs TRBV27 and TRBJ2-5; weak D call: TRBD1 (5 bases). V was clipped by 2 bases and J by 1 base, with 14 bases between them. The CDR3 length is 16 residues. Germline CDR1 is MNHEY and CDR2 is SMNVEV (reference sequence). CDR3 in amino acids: CASSLRSGLGQETQYF. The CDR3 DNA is TGTGCCAGCAGTTTACGGTCAGGGTTGGGCCAAGAGACCCAGTACTTC.